The clone carrying this TCR beta chain was seen a handful of times. What it recognizes is unknown. This sample is part of a study of post-analysis software for immune sequencing data. About the study: Disease trajectories encompassed relapsing-remitting, secondary progressive and progressive-relapsing multiple sclerosis.

The CDR3 spans 14 residues. V was pared by 0 bases and J by 7 bases, with 5 bases of the junction left unmatched. CDR1 and CDR2 (germline): LGHDT, YNNKEL (reference sequence). Findings and limits, study-wide: When patients were compared with controls, a handful of TRBV segments were more frequent, TRBV5-6, TRBV5-1 and TRBV20-1 among them.

Unique molecular identifiers tagged the TCR beta cDNA libraries. From approximately 0.95 to 9.8 million T cells, roughly 0.5 million cDNA molecules were obtained. MiXCR, applied by TCRdb to the PCR reads, yields one record per CDR3 protein. This table has about 760,000 distinct CDR3 sequences, approximately 30% appearing once. Sample: blood. The rearrangement uses TRBV3-1 and TRBJ1-2, with 7 bases matching TRBD1. This clonotype was obtained from a girl under 18 with multiple sclerosis. CDR3: CASSQEVTGTGYTF. The CDR3 bases are TGTGCCAGCAGCCAAGAGGTGACAGGGACTGGCTACACCTTC.